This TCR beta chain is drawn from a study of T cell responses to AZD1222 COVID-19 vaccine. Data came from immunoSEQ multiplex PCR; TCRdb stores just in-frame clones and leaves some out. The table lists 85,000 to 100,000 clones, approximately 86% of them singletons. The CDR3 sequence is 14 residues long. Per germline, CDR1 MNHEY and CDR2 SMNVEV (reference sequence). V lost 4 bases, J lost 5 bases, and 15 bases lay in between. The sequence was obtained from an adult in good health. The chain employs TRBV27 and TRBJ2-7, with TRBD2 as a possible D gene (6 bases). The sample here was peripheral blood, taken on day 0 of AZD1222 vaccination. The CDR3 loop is CASSSLGLGDEQYF. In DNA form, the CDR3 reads TGTGCCAGCAGTTCCTTGGGACTGGGAGACGAGCAGTACTTC.